Presented here are 27 T cell receptor beta chains from one specimen sequenced in a study of cytomegalovirus exposure and HLA in healthy donors. In the PCR, 60 Vbeta and 13 Jbeta primers were used. Assay used: immunoSEQ multiplex PCR; TCRdb lists only in-frame clones, some missing. The table lists about 190,000 clones, 70% to 80% of them singletons. Sequences were obtained from PBMCs. Receptors originate from a woman aged 45-59 years in good health and CMV-seronegative.

The table lists this clone with a few counts. The rearrangement uses TRBV6-4 and TRBJ2-1; 12 bases align to TRBD2. V trimming: 5 bases; J trimming: 10 bases; junction bases outside the gene matches: 15. Per the germline V gene, CDR1 is MRHNA and CDR2 is SNTAGT. This CDR3 spans 17 amino acids. CDR3 sequence (DNA): TGTGCCAGCAGTAAATCCGCTAGCGGGGGGGCCTATGGCGAGCAGTTCTTC. Translating it yields CASSKSASGGAYGEQFF.

This clone was seen more than once but under ten times. The V and J genes are TRBV6-1 and TRBJ1-1; D gene unclear. Deletions cut 4 bases from V and 1 base from J, with 7 bases between. Germline V CDR1 and CDR2: MNHNS, SASEGT. The CDR3 is 13 amino acids. This CDR3 is CASSGVKNTEAFF. The CDR3 region has the DNA TGTGCCAGCAGTGGAGTCAAGAACACTGAAGCTTTCTTT.

V usage is TRBV14 and J usage is TRBJ1-5; 8 positions match TRBD1. Losses at the gene ends were 0 bases for V and 0 bases for J; bases not matched to a gene: 7. Germline assignment: CDR1 SGHDN and CDR2 FVKESK. CDR3 length: 18 amino acids. The CDR3 loop is CASSQENRTGYSNQPQHF. CDR3 in DNA: TGTGCCAGCAGCCAAGAAAACCGGACAGGGTATAGCAATCAGCCCCAGCATTTT.

This chain joins TRBV29-1 and TRBJ1-3, with D uncertain. The CDR3 totals 13 residues. Per germline, CDR1 SQVTM and CDR2 ANQGSEA. CDR3 in DNA: TGCACCGCATCACGAAAAGAGGGAAACACCATATATTTT. Its translation: CTASRKEGNTIYF.

This clone was found a few times. The rearrangement uses TRBV6-5 and TRBJ1-1; 9 bases match TRBD1. The CDR3 extends over 13 amino acids. The ends lost 6 bases at V and 3 bases at J; junction bases unmatched: 2. The germline V gene encodes CDR1 MNHEY and CDR2 SVGAGI. This chain's CDR3 is CASSRTGDTEAFF. The CDR3 nucleotides read TGTGCCAGCAGCCGGACAGGGGACACTGAAGCTTTCTTT.

The genes are TRBV9 and TRBJ1-1; D is unclear. This CDR3 is built from 13 residues. V lost 1 base, J lost 4 bases, and 8 bases lay in between. Germline-derived CDR1 and CDR2 are SGDLS and YYNGEE. In nucleotides, the CDR3 is TGTGCCAGCAGCGTATTGGAGGGCACTGAAGCTTTCTTT. It yields the protein CASSVLEGTEAFF.

The chain uses TRBV6-5 and TRBJ1-4; TRBD1 might be the D (5 bases). This CDR3 contains 12 residues. Germline lookup yields CDR1 MNHEY and CDR2 SVGAGI. V was pared by 5 bases and J by 10 bases, with 11 bases between. The CDR3 DNA sequence: TGTGCCAGCAGTGCTAGGCAGGGAAAACTGTTTTTT. Its protein is CASSARQGKLFF.

This rearrangement joins TRBV27 to TRBJ1-6; 10 positions match TRBD1. The CDR3 consists of 15 residues. Germline values: CDR1 MNHEY, CDR2 SMNVEV (reference sequence). V shed 4 bases, J shed 6 bases, and the junction held 3 bases outside the gene matches. CDR3 sequence (DNA): TGTGCCAGCAGTTCGAGACAGGGGGCTAATTCACCCCTCCACTTT. Translating it yields CASSSRQGANSPLHF.

The chain employs TRBV4-3 and TRBJ2-2, with TRBD2 identical over 9 bases. Trimming cost V 2 bases and J 7 bases; bases outside gene matches: 5. CDR1 is LGHNA and CDR2 is YSLEER in the germline V gene. This CDR3 comprises 15 residues. CDR3 sequence (DNA): TGCGCCAGCAGCCAACCGCGGACTAGCGACGGGGAGCTGTTTTTT. Protein product: CASSQPRTSDGELFF.

The rearrangement uses TRBV7-9 and TRBJ2-3; D remains ambiguous. The V end was cut by 3 bases, the J end by 1 base, with 17 bases between. The germline CDR1 and CDR2 sequences are SEHNR and FQNEAQ (reference sequence). The CDR3 contains 17 residues. The CDR3 spells CASSFWILPGGTDTQYF. CDR3 sequence (DNA): TGTGCCAGCAGCTTCTGGATTCTTCCTGGAGGCACAGATACGCAGTATTTT.

In this sample, this clone turned up a few times. The chain links TRBV10-1 to TRBJ2-1; 8 bases line up with TRBD2. Germline CDR1 WNHNN, CDR2 SYGVQD (reference sequence). CDR3 length equals 17 residues. V was clipped by 4 bases and J by 1 base; unmatched bases: 9. CDR3 protein: CASSGGLAGISYNEQFF. For the CDR3, the DNA is TGCGCCAGCAGTGGAGGTCTAGCGGGTATTTCCTACAATGAGCAGTTCTTC.

V is TRBV28 and J is TRBJ2-1; 8 bases map to TRBD1. Germline V lookup: CDR1 MDHEN, CDR2 SYDVKM. The J segment lost 4 bases and the V segment lost 2 bases, leaving 7 bases of the junction unmatched. CDR3 length: 16 residues. The CDR3: CASSLLQGAGYNEQFF. The CDR3 region has the DNA TGTGCCAGCAGTTTACTTCAGGGGGCCGGGTACAATGAGCAGTTCTTC.

The gene calls are TRBV9 and TRBJ1-2; 7 nucleotides agree with TRBD1. CDR1 is SGDLS, CDR2 YYNGEE, per germline. The CDR3 loop spans 16 amino acids. V lost 0 bases to trimming and J lost 4 bases; unmatched junction nucleotides: 9. The CDR3 region is CASSVAIGQATYGYTF. In DNA, the CDR3 is TGTGCCAGCAGCGTAGCGATTGGACAGGCGACCTATGGCTACACCTTC.

V and J are TRBV6-5 and TRBJ2-5, with 10 bases identical to TRBD2. Gene TRBJ2-7 matches the end of the DNA better, so the J call may be wrong. This CDR3 is built from 14 residues. Germline-derived CDR1 and CDR2 are MNHEY and SVGAGI. CDR3 sequence reads: CASSRTSGLYEQYF. The CDR3 DNA reads TGTGCCAGCAGCCGGACTAGCGGTCTGTACGAGCAGTACTTC.

The chain joins TRBV6-6 to TRBJ1-1; maybe TRBD1 (5 bases). Trimming removed 2 bases from V and 6 bases from J, with 7 bases in between. CDR1 MNHNY and CDR2 SVGAGI come from the germline V gene (reference sequence). The CDR3 is made up of 12 amino acids. The CDR3 DNA sequence: TGTGCCAGCAGTTACGGAGGGGCTGAAGCTTTCTTT. Its translation: CASSYGGAEAFF.

The chain uses TRBV10-3 and TRBJ2-4, with 11 bases that match TRBD1. Germline V gene lookup returns CDR1 ENHRY and CDR2 SYGVKD. The CDR3 extends over 18 amino acids. J was trimmed by 1 base and V by 1 base; bases with no gene match: 6. CDR3 bases: TGTGCCATCAGTGAGTTCGGACAGGGGGCGATCGCCAAAAACATTCAGTACTTC. It encodes CAISEFGQGAIAKNIQYF.

The sample holds a few counts of this clone. The rearrangement links TRBV7-8 to TRBJ2-7; the match to TRBD1 covers 7 bases. CDR3 size: 15 residues. The trim removed 1 base at V and 5 bases at J, leaving 8 bases unmatched. Looked up from germline, CDR1 is SGHVS and CDR2 is FQNEAQ. CDR3 sequence reads: CASSLGQGRGHEQYF. CDR3 in DNA: TGTGCCAGCAGCTTAGGACAGGGAAGAGGACACGAGCAGTACTTC. The entire variable domain, with the rest obtained from reference TRBV7-8 and TRBJ2-7, is as follows: GAGVSQSPRYKVAKRGQDVALRCDPISGHVSLFWYQQALGQGPEFLTYFQNEAQLDKSGLPSDRFFAERPEGSVSTLKIQRTQQEDSAVYLCASSLGQGRGHEQYFGPGTRLTVT.

The chain carries TRBV10-3 and TRBJ2-5; 8 nucleotides agree with TRBD1. Germline V gene data show CDR1 as ENHRY and CDR2 as SYGVKD. Germline trimming cut 8 bases from V and 2 bases from J; bases unmatched to any gene: 1. The CDR3 is 12 residues long. The CDR3 nucleotides are TGTGCCATCGGGACAGGACAAGAGACCCAGTACTTC. Translated: CAIGTGQETQYF.

The CDR3 bases are TGTGCCAGCAGTGAACTCGGACAGGGAGGTAACTATGGCTACACCTTC. Its protein product is CASSELGQGGNYGYTF. The rearrangement joins TRBV6-1 to TRBJ1-2; 8 positions match TRBD1. The CDR3 contains 16 residues. Trimming took 2 bases from V and 1 from J; bases not matched to a gene: 6. From germline, CDR1 is MNHNS and CDR2 SASEGT.

This sequence joins TRBV18 and TRBJ1-2; 8 bases are shared with TRBD1. Per germline, CDR1 KGHSH and CDR2 LQKENI. This CDR3 region has 17 residues. With V trimmed by 1 base and J by 0 bases, 7 bases remained unmatched. CDR3: CASSPRAGGETNYGYTF. The CDR3 region has the DNA TGTGCCAGCTCACCACGGGCAGGGGGCGAGACTAACTATGGCTACACCTTC.

The chain uses TRBV9 and TRBJ1-1; no reliable D call. The germline V gene encodes CDR1 SGDLS and CDR2 YYNGEE. Trimming stripped 0 bases from V and 1 base from J, with 7 bases between. The CDR3 consists of 14 residues. The CDR3 here is CASSVASENTEAFF. As DNA, the CDR3 is TGTGCCAGCAGCGTAGCTTCAGAGAACACTGAAGCTTTCTTT.

The sample holds a few counts of this clone. The gene calls are TRBV28 and TRBJ2-3; 7 bases fit TRBD1. From germline, CDR1 is MDHEN and CDR2 SYDVKM. V was clipped by 7 bases and J by 2 bases; unmatched bases: 6. The CDR3 has 14 amino acids. The CDR3 loop reads CASTRDSPTDTQYF. CDR3 sequence (DNA): TGTGCCAGCACCCGGGACAGCCCCACAGATACGCAGTATTTT.

The rearrangement uses TRBV7-9 and TRBJ2-5; a possible D gene is TRBD2 (6 bases). Germline V gives CDR1 SEHNR, CDR2 FQNEAQ (reference sequence). V lost 2 bases to trimming and J lost 14 bases, with 15 bases between them. The CDR3 totals 12 residues. The CDR3 DNA reads TGTGCCAGCAGCTTACCCACGGGGGATCCTTACTTC. It specifies CASSLPTGDPYF.

The V and J genes are TRBV12-1 and TRBJ1-1; the table gives TRBD1 as D, unverified against the DNA. TRBV12-1 is a listed pseudogene. The CDR3 is 19 residues long. CDR3 residues: CATTPNRDVKSCMNTEAFF. CDR3 nucleotide sequence: TGTGCCACCACGCCAAACAGGGATGTGAAAAGCTGCATGAACACTGAAGCTTTCTTT.

The chain couples TRBV12-2 to TRBJ2-3; TRBD2, the table's D call, was not compared with the DNA. TRBV12-2 is reported as a pseudogene. The length of the CDR3 is 19 residues. CDR3 nucleotide sequence: TGTGCAAGTCGCTTAGTAGGTTGGCTAGCGTCGTCCTACACAGATACGCAGTATTTT. This encodes CASRLVGWLASSYTDTQYF.

This clone is a singleton in its sample. The chain carries TRBV29-1 and TRBJ2-5, with 9 bases lining up with TRBD2. Germline CDR1 is SQVTM and CDR2 is ANQGSEA. The V and J ends lost 4 bases and 4 bases, in that order; junction bases with no gene match: 4. The CDR3 spans 13 residues. CDR3 DNA: TGCAGCGTTGGCCTAGCGGGGAGAGAGACCCAGTACTTC. Translating gives CSVGLAGRETQYF.

The chain couples TRBV7-2 to TRBJ2-5; 11 bases agree with TRBD2. V shed 5 bases, J shed 5 bases, and the junction held 10 bases outside the gene matches. This CDR3 region has 16 residues. Germline CDR1 and CDR2: SGHTA and FQGNSA. CDR3 protein: CASSITTSGRRETQYF. CDR3 bases: TGTGCCAGCAGCATAACTACTAGCGGGAGAAGGGAGACCCAGTACTTC.